This T cell receptor beta chain was found in a study of CD8 T cells in Susac syndrome. RNA was extracted with the RNeasy kit, and a quantity of 0.5 to 1 ug was reverse transcribed using random hexamers. TCRdb re-called the immunoSEQ multiplex PCR reads through MiXCR, storing one row per CDR3 protein. The table records some 190,000 distinct CDR3 sequences, about 94% of them present only once. Negative isolation yielded the CD8+ and CD4+ T cells, while FACS enriched the TEMRA cells. CDR1 is MNHEY and CDR2 is SVGAGI in the germline V gene. The CDR3 covers 14 residues. Trimming cost V 5 bases and J 6 bases, with 13 bases left between them.

This receptor was obtained from a human donor with Susac syndrome. The chain combines TRBV6-5 with TRBJ1-4, with D unresolved. The specimen sequenced was CD4+ T cells from PBMCs. DNA for the CDR3: TGTGCCAGCAGTGGACGGGATGGGCATGAAAAACTGTTTTTT. Protein: CASSGRDGHEKLFF.